Listed below are T cell receptor beta chains from one sample, sequenced in a study of T-cell reconstitution after alpha-beta-depleted transplantation in children. Each CDR3 protein is one row after TCRdb ran MiXCR on the PCR reads. The sample holds 450,000 to 600,000 distinct CDR3 sequences, 10% seen once. The material sequenced was PBMCs, taken before TCRalphabeta/CD19-depleted stem cell transplant. These receptors all come from a child younger than 10 with inherited bone marrow failure, due to receive a stem cell transplant. The conserved cysteine and the conserved F or W are not part of the CDR3 here. Each record gives: V gene, J gene, CDR3 protein.

TRBV5-6,TRBJ2-3,ASSLRPDGTDTQY
TRBV6-1,TRBJ2-2,ASRIQTTTNTGELF
TRBV28,TRBJ2-7,ASSWQFYEQY
TRBV7-2,TRBJ2-3,ASSLEYRGTDTQY
TRBV7-6,TRBJ2-6,ASSPEGQPFSGANVLT
TRBV29-1,TRBJ2-3,SVPVGPDTQY
TRBV18,TRBJ2-1,ASSTLDGGRSYNEQF
TRBV3-1,TRBJ1-2,ASSRQGAPDYT
TRBV20-1,TRBJ2-1,SVRSGSSYNEQF
TRBV29-1,TRBJ2-2,SAVHRGRENTGELF
TRBV30,TRBJ2-1,AWSGKTPSDEQF
TRBV5-1,TRBJ2-1,ASSLEGPPYNEQF
TRBV10-1,TRBJ2-1,ASSGERTGPYNEQF
TRBV20-1,TRBJ2-2,SATGQNTGELF
TRBV7-8,TRBJ2-7,ASSLRDLVYEQY
TRBV4-3,TRBJ2-7,ASSRTGHSYEQY
TRBV7-2,TRBJ2-1,ASSFYLIDNEQF
TRBV11-2,TRBJ2-3,ASSVSLGDTQY
TRBV27,TRBJ1-1,ASSIKTGAATEAF
TRBV7-2,TRBJ2-3,ASSPQTWADTQY
TRBV5-4,TRBJ2-7,ASSLLAGEQY
TRBV6-1,TRBJ1-5,ASSEIQPRH
TRBV6-1,TRBJ2-7,ASKTRQGASYEQY
TRBV27,TRBJ2-3,ASSSLAGVGVNTQY
TRBV7-9,TRBJ2-1,ASSPYFEQF
TRBV29-1,TRBJ1-1,SVEAPGQGAAEAF
TRBV7-2,TRBJ2-2,ASSFGLGYTGELF
TRBV29-1,TRBJ2-2,SVEDPSGSGSGELF
TRBV7-2,TRBJ2-7,ASSWPGTGHEQY
TRBV28,TRBJ1-3,ASSLHTGFTGNTIY
TRBV5-8,TRBJ1-2,ASSLVNLYGYT
TRBV19,TRBJ2-1,ASSPSGSYEQF
TRBV18,TRBJ2-1,ASSAGRQGWGNEQF
TRBV7-2,TRBJ1-1,ASVGMNTEAF
TRBV24-1,TRBJ2-3,ATSDLSSSGGTDTQY
TRBV25-1,TRBJ1-1,ASSEIGGWGNTEAF
TRBV6-1,TRBJ2-7,ASSLRLAGVKVSYEQY
TRBV29-1,TRBJ1-5,SVVTDDSNQPQH
TRBV20-1,TRBJ2-7,SAPDSSYEQY
TRBV20-1,TRBJ2-1,SASRTGTYNEQF
TRBV10-3,TRBJ2-5,ATAAPPSTHIQETQY
TRBV29-1,TRBJ2-3,SATSGTDTQY
TRBV3-1,TRBJ1-2,ASSQESGDFFYGYT
TRBV12-3/TRBV12-4,TRBJ2-2,ASSKGLAGGPGTGELF
TRBV20-1,TRBJ2-1,SARDGRREYEQF
TRBV12-3/TRBV12-4,TRBJ2-7,ASSTQGELQY
TRBV7-8,TRBJ2-7,ASSSGTSGSWGYEQY
TRBV2,TRBJ1-5,ASSTDRRNQPQH
TRBV24-1,TRBJ2-3,ATSDPAITDTQY
TRBV28,TRBJ2-1,ASSLFGTSGSPAQDEQF
TRBV7-9,TRBJ2-3,ASSPGGSGGSADTQY
TRBV27,TRBJ2-4,ASLKLLAKNIQY
TRBV7-2,TRBJ2-3,ASSLGSSGRRGDTQY
TRBV10-2,TRBJ2-3,ASTSGTDTQY